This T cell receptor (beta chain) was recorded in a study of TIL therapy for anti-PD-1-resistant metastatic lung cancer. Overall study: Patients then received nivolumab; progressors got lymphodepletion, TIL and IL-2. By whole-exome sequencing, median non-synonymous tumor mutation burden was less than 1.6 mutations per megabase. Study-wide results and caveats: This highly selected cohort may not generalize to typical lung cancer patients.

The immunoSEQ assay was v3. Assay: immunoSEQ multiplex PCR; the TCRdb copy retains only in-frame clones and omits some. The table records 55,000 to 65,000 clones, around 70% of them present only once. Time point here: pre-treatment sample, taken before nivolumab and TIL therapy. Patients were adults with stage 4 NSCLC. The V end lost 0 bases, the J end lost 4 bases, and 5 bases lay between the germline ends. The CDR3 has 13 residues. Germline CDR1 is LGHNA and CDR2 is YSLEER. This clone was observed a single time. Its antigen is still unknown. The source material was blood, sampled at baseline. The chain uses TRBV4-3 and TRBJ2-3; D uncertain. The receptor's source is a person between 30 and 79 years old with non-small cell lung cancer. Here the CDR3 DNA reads TGCGCCAGCAGCCAAGATCGGTCAGATACGCAGTATTTT. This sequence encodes CASSQDRSDTQYF.